These 26 T cell receptor beta chains were all obtained from the same sample, sequenced in a study of blood T cell repertoires in COVID-19 (TCRdb year 2020). Library preparation was by the immunoSEQ multiplex PCR assay. This is the immuneACCESS table as TCRdb keeps it, with only in-frame sequences that have V and J called. A part of the clones is gone; compared with another copy, unresolved V genes explain less than half, and the rest is unexplained. This sample gives tens of thousands of clones in total; approximately 84% of them show up just once. Clones ranked in the top ten supply over 15% of the sample. The sequencing sample was made of peripheral blood. The receptor source for this set is a man in his 70s with active COVID-19.

The V call is TRBV6-5, the J call TRBJ2-7; possibly TRBD1 for D (6 bases). Germline CDR1 MNHEY, CDR2 SVGAGI. V lost 7 bases and J lost 0, with 16 bases in between. This CDR3 is 15 amino acids long. The DNA for the CDR3 is TGTGCCAGCACCTGGGACAAGGTGCCCTCCTACGAGCAGTACTTC. Protein product: CASTWDKVPSYEQYF.

The chain recombines TRBV27 with TRBJ1-2; 11 bases agree with TRBD1. V was pared by 3 bases and J by 3 bases, with 6 bases of the junction left unmatched. Germline values: CDR1 MNHEY, CDR2 SMNVEV (reference sequence). The CDR3 is 16 residues long. CDR3 sequence reads: CASSLGGQGADYGYTF. CDR3 DNA sequence: TGTGCCAGCAGTTTGGGAGGACAGGGGGCTGACTATGGCTACACCTTC.

This chain links TRBV7-3 with TRBJ2-7, with 7 positions matching TRBD2. This CDR3 is built from 16 residues. V shed 2 bases, J shed 3 bases, and the junction held 10 bases outside the gene matches. The germline V gene has CDR1 SGHTA and CDR2 FQGTGA. CDR3: CASSLSGEGPLYEQYF. CDR3 nucleotides: TGTGCCAGCAGCTTATCTGGGGAGGGTCCACTCTACGAGCAGTACTTC.

This chain joins TRBV7-9 and TRBJ1-2, with 10 bases identical to TRBD1. This CDR3 has 16 amino acids. After removal of 5 bases from V and 0 bases from J, the junction contained 6 bases not matched to a gene. In germline, CDR1 is SEHNR, CDR2 FQNEAQ (reference sequence). The CDR3 region is CASSHDRGPANYGYTF. Here the CDR3 DNA reads TGTGCCAGCAGCCACGACAGGGGGCCCGCTAACTATGGCTACACCTTC. Combining the CDR3 with reference TRBV7-9 and TRBJ1-2 gives the whole variable domain DTGVSQNPRHKITKRGQNVTFRCDPISEHNRLYWYRQTLGQGPEFLTYFQNEAQLEKSRLLSDRFSAERPKGSFSTLEIQRTEQGDSAMYLCASSHDRGPANYGYTFGSGTRLTVV.

The V and J genes are TRBV24-1 and TRBJ1-5; D is possibly TRBD1 (5 bases). V gave up 6 bases and J gave up 7 bases, with 9 bases separating them. The V gene's germline CDR1 is KGHDR and CDR2 SFDVKD. The CDR3 is 12 amino acids. In nucleotides, the CDR3 is TGTGCCACCAGTCACAGGAACCAGCCCCAGCATTTT. Residues: CATSHRNQPQHF.

This clone occurred once. The V call is TRBV5-4, the J call TRBJ2-5; D possibly corresponds to TRBD1 (5 bases). Looked up from germline, CDR1 is SGHNT and CDR2 is YYREEE (reference sequence). V gave up 1 base and J gave up 2 bases, with 6 bases separating them. The CDR3 has 13 amino acids. The CDR3 region has the DNA TGTGCCAGCAGCTTGTCAGGGCAAGAGACCCAGTACTTC. Its protein product is CASSLSGQETQYF.

The chain uses TRBV11-3 and TRBJ2-5, with 14 bases lining up with TRBD2. Germline CDR1 reads SGHNT; CDR2 reads YENEEA. V lost 4 bases and J lost 6; bases outside the gene matches: 4. The CDR3 covers 15 residues. The CDR3 nucleotides read TGTGCCAGCAGCTCAGGGACTAGCGGGAGACAGACCCAGTACTTC. It is translated as CASSSGTSGRQTQYF.

V gene TRBV18 combines with J gene TRBJ2-6; TRBD1 matches at 7 bases. The junction had 5 bases not matched to a gene; V was cut back by 3 bases and J by 0 bases. This CDR3 has 17 residues. Per germline, CDR1 KGHSH and CDR2 LQKENI. This chain's CDR3 is CASSPGTAFSGANVLTF. The DNA of the CDR3 is TGTGCCAGCTCACCGGGGACAGCCTTCTCTGGGGCCAACGTCCTGACTTTC.

The chain uses TRBV6-5 and TRBJ2-2; 9 nucleotides match TRBD2. Per the germline V gene, CDR1 is MNHEY and CDR2 is SVGAGI. The trim removed 6 bases at V and 7 bases at J, leaving 6 bases unmatched. CDR3 length: 14 amino acids. Written as DNA, the CDR3 is TGTGCCAGCAGGCCGGGACTAGCTAGCGGGGAGCTGTTTTTT. Its translation is CASRPGLASGELFF.

The CDR3 is CASRPGGGGQETQYF. CDR3 DNA: TGTGCCAGCAGGCCAGGGGGCGGGGGCCAAGAGACCCAGTACTTC. V usage is TRBV7-3 and J usage is TRBJ2-5, with a possible D match to TRBD1 (8 bases). Germline V gene lookup returns CDR1 SGHTA and CDR2 FQGTGA. This CDR3 region has 15 residues. Trimming removed 6 bases at V and 1 base at J, with 15 bases between.

The genes are TRBV19 and TRBJ2-3; D ambiguous. Germline V CDR1 and CDR2: LNHDA, SQIVND (reference sequence). V dropped 3 bases and J dropped 2 bases, with 9 bases sitting between them. The CDR3 runs to 14 residues. The CDR3 coding sequence is TGTGCCAGTAGTATGGGCAGTCCCACAGATACGCAGTATTTT. Its protein is CASSMGSPTDTQYF.

The rearrangement uses TRBV10-2 and TRBJ2-3; maybe TRBD2 (5 bases). The germline V and J ends were trimmed by 3 bases and 6 bases, with 7 bases remaining between them. Germline CDR1 WSHSY, CDR2 SAAADI. The CDR3 contains 12 residues. The CDR3 reads CASSDGVDTQYF. As DNA, the CDR3 is TGCGCCAGCAGTGACGGGGTGGATACGCAGTATTTT.

The chain uses TRBV19 and TRBJ2-3; 11 nucleotides match TRBD2. There are 17 residues in the CDR3. Germline lookup yields CDR1 LNHDA and CDR2 SQIVND (reference sequence). V was pared by 5 bases and J by 7 bases, with 14 bases of the junction left unmatched. CDR3 sequence: CASSRLILAGDLNTQYF. CDR3 nucleotides: TGTGCCAGTAGTCGCCTAATACTAGCGGGAGACCTAAATACGCAGTATTTT.

CDR3 residues: CASSIAEGYSNQPQHF. In DNA, the CDR3 is TGTGCCAGTAGTATAGCGGAGGGATATAGCAATCAGCCCCAGCATTTT. The gene calls are TRBV19 and TRBJ1-5; D not certain. The germline V and J ends were trimmed by 1 base and 0 bases, with 10 bases remaining between them. The germline V gene has CDR1 LNHDA and CDR2 SQIVND (reference sequence). CDR3 length equals 16 residues.

The V call is TRBV5-1, the J call TRBJ2-5; 9 nucleotides align to TRBD2. CDR1 is SGHRS and CDR2 is YFSETQ in the germline V gene. J lost 4 bases, V lost 7 bases, and 11 bases had no gene match. The CDR3 has 15 residues. This CDR3 is CASGLLAGSRETQYF. The CDR3 DNA reads as TGCGCCAGCGGCCTACTAGCGGGTTCCCGAGAGACCCAGTACTTC.

The chain uses TRBV9 and TRBJ2-6, with 7 bases that match TRBD1. The V segment lost 3 bases and the J segment 0 bases; nucleotides outside the gene matches: 12. CDR1 and CDR2 (germline): SGDLS, YYNGEE. The CDR3 is 19 residues long. The CDR3, as DNA: TGTGCCAGCAGCGCCCGAACCCGGGACAGCGTCTCTGGGGCCAACGTCCTGACTTTC. This translates into CASSARTRDSVSGANVLTF.

The V gene is TRBV4-1, the J gene TRBJ1-3; D is undetermined. The V end was cut by 4 bases, the J end by 2 bases, with 18 bases between. The CDR3 has 17 amino acids. CDR1 and CDR2 (germline): MGHRA, YSYEKL. The DNA of the CDR3 is TGCGCCAGCAGCCGGGAGCGGGGAAGACGGGCTGGAAACACCATATATTTT. Amino acids: CASSRERGRRAGNTIYF.

The chain carries TRBV29-1 and TRBJ1-2; D remains unclear. There are 11 residues in the CDR3. V dropped 7 bases and J dropped 2 bases, with 8 bases sitting between them. The V gene's germline CDR1 is SQVTM and CDR2 ANQGSEA. The CDR3 DNA reads TGCAGCGCTACAGAGAACTATGGCTACACCTTC. As protein: CSATENYGYTF.

V gene TRBV5-1 combines with J gene TRBJ2-7; 13 positions agree with TRBD2. CDR1 and CDR2 (germline): SGHRS, YFSETQ. V dropped 3 bases and J dropped 2; count of bases not matched to a gene: 2. The CDR3 has 15 amino acids. CDR3 sequence (DNA): TGCGCCAGCAGCTGGACTAGCGGGAGTACCTACGAGCAGTACTTC. Residues: CASSWTSGSTYEQYF.

The chain is built from TRBV5-5 and TRBJ1-5; D is ambiguous. The CDR3 covers 15 residues. The germline V gene encodes CDR1 SGHKS and CDR2 YYEKEE (reference sequence). Trimming removed 6 bases at V and 1 base at J, with 14 bases between. Here the CDR3 DNA reads TGTGCCAGCACCTCGGAGGGTGTGAGCAATCAGCCCCAGCATTTT. Encoded protein: CASTSEGVSNQPQHF.

J is TRBJ2-3 and V is TRBV29-1, with 10 positions matching TRBD2. J was trimmed by 6 bases and V by 1 base; bases with no gene match: 13. CDR3 size: 17 residues. CDR1 is SQVTM and CDR2 is ANQGSEA in the germline V gene. The CDR3 DNA follows: TGCAGCGTTGAAGGTGAAGTAGCGGGAGGCCTATTGGATACGCAGTATTTT. It translates to CSVEGEVAGGLLDTQYF.

This chain uses TRBV6-2 or TRBV6-3 with TRBJ1-5, with a tentative D call TRBD1 (6 bases). V was shortened by 5 bases and J by 4 bases, with 12 bases between the two germline ends. This CDR3 region has 14 residues. Germline lookup yields CDR1 MNHEY and CDR2 SVGEGT. In DNA, the CDR3 is TGTGCCAGCAGTACCGGGACACTTAATCAGCCCCAGCATTTT. It encodes CASSTGTLNQPQHF.

The chain is built from TRBV28 and TRBJ2-7, with 8 bases that match TRBD2. Germline values: CDR1 MDHEN, CDR2 SYDVKM. V was clipped by 5 bases and J by 4 bases; unmatched bases: 10. The CDR3 runs to 15 residues. For the CDR3, the DNA is TGTGCCAGCAGTGGGGGACTAGTGAGTTTGTACGAGCAGTACTTC. Its translation is CASSGGLVSLYEQYF. The full variable domain, its missing parts supplied by reference TRBV28 and TRBJ2-7, is DVKVTQSSRYLVKRTGEKVFLECVQDMDHENMFWYRQDPGLGLRLIYFSYDVKMKEKGDIPEGYSVSREKKERFSLILESASTNQTSMYLCASSGGLVSLYEQYFGPGTRLTVT.

V usage is TRBV5-1 and J usage is TRBJ1-1; D might be TRBD1 (6 bases). The CDR3 has 13 amino acids. V was pared by 3 bases and J by 4 bases, with 10 bases between. CDR1 and CDR2 (germline): SGHRS, YFSETQ. The CDR3 nucleotides are TGCGCCAGCAGCTCCTACAGGGCCACTGAAGCTTTCTTT. Translation gives CASSSYRATEAFF.

The chain recombines TRBV2 with TRBJ1-5; no clear D gene. CDR1 SNHLY and CDR2 FYNNEI come from the germline V gene. The CDR3 length is 13 residues. Trimming removed 6 bases from V and 2 bases from J, with 8 bases in between. The CDR3 DNA reads TGTGCCAGCAGCCCCCTAGGCAATCAGCCCCAGCATTTT. Translated, it gives CASSPLGNQPQHF.

The CDR3 DNA reads TGTGCCAGTAGCCTAGCGGGAGATAAGGATGAGCAGTTCTTC. Translating it yields CASSLAGDKDEQFF. The chain combines TRBV19 with TRBJ2-1; 10 nucleotides agree with TRBD2. Germline assignment: CDR1 LNHDA and CDR2 SQIVND (reference sequence). The length of the CDR3 is 14 residues. Trimming took 6 bases from V and 8 from J; bases not matched to a gene: 7.